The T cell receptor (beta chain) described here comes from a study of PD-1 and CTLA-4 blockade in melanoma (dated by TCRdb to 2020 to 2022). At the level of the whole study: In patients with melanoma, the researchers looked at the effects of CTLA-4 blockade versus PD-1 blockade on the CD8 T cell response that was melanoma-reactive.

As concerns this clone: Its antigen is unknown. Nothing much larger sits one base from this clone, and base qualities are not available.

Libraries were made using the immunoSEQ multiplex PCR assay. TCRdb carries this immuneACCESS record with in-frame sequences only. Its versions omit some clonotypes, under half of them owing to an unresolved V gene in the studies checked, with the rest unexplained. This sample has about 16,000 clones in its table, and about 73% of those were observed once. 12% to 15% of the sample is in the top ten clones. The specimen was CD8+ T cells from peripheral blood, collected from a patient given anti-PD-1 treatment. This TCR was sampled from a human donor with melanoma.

The DNA reads TGTGCCAGCAGGAGCGGACCGGGGACCGGGGAGCTGTTTTTT. It codes for CASRSGPGTGELFF. Rearrangement joined TRBV7-8 to TRBJ2-2, with TRBD2 perhaps the D gene, on 5 matching bases. V loses 6 bases of germline sequence and J loses 5 bases, and the interval between the two ends is 13 bases. The CDR3 numbers 14 residues from cysteine through phenylalanine. This entry keeps only the CDR3 DNA: 42 bases, framed from base 1. CDR1 SGHVS and CDR2 FQNEAQ were looked up in the germline V gene.